This T cell receptor beta chain comes out of a study of T cell repertoires in ileal Crohn's disease. Study-level information: Every patient was operated on for stricturing (roughly 61%) or penetrating (approximately 39%) complications. M6 samples are neoterminal ileum biopsies from postoperative colonoscopy. Study-wide points: Active smokers at surgery had more clonal expansions than non-smokers. Endoscopic recurrence occurred in every patient whose clonality exceeded 26.8%.

The germline V and J ends were trimmed by 4 bases and 2 bases, with 22 bases remaining between them. The germline V gene encodes CDR1 SGHKS and CDR2 YYEKEE (reference sequence). The CDR3 is made up of 18 amino acids. Sample time point: neoterminal ileum biopsy at postoperative endoscopy, about 6 months after surgery. The data were produced by immunoSEQ multiplex PCR, yet TCRdb's version contains in-frame clones alone and is incomplete. This table has 3,500 to 5,000 clones, around 80% appearing once. Worth noting for this clone: Antigen: not known.

The chain carries TRBV5-5 and TRBJ1-5, with D possibly being TRBD1 (6 bases). The sequenced sample was ileal tissue. This TCR was sampled from an adult with Crohn's disease. The CDR3 DNA follows: TGTGCCAGCAGCCTATTTCCCCCAGGGGAATATGGCAATCAGCCCCAGCATTTT. This codes for CASSLFPPGEYGNQPQHF.